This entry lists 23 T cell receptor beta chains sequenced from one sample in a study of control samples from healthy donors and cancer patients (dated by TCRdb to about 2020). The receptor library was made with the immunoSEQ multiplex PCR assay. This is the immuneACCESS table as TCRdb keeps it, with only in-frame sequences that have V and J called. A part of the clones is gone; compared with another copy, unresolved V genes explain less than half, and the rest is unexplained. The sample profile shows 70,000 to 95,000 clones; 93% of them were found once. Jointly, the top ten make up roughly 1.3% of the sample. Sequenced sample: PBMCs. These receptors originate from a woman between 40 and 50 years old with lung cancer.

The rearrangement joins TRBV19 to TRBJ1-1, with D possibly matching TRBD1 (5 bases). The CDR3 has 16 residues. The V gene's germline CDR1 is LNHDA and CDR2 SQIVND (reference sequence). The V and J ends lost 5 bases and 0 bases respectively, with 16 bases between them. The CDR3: CASSSKGSRMNTEAFF. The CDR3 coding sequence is TGTGCCAGTAGTTCTAAGGGGAGTAGGATGAACACTGAAGCTTTCTTT.

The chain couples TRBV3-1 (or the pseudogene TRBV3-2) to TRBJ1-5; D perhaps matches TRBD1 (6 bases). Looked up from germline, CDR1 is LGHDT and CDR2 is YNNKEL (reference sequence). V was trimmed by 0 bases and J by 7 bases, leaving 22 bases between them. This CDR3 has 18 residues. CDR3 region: CASSQDYRGAGIRQPQHF. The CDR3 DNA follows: TGTGCCAGCAGCCAAGATTACCGGGGGGCAGGGATTAGGCAGCCCCAGCATTTT.

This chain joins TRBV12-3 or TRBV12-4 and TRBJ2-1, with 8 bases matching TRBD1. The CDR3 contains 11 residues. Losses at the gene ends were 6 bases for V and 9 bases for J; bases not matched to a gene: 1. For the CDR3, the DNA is TGTGCCAGCAGCGACAGGGGTGAGCAGTTCTTC. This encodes CASSDRGEQFF.

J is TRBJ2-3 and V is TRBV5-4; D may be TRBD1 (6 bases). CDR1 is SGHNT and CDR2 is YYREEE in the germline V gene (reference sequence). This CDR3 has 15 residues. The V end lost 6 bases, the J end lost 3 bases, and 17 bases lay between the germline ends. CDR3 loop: CASTPGQGRTDTQYF. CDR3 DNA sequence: TGTGCCAGCACCCCGGGCCAGGGGAGAACAGATACGCAGTATTTT.

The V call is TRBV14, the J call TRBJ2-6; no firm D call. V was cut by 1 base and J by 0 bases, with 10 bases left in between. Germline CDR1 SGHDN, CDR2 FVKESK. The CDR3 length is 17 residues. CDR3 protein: CASSQVFSYSGANVLTF. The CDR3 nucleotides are TGTGCCAGCAGCCAAGTATTCAGTTACTCTGGGGCCAACGTCCTGACTTTC.

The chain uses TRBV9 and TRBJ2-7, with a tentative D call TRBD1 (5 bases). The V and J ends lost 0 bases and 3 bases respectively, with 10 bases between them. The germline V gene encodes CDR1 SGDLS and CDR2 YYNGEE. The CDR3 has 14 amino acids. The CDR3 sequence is CASSVEDSRYEQYF. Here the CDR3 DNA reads TGTGCCAGCAGCGTAGAAGACAGCCGCTACGAGCAGTACTTC.

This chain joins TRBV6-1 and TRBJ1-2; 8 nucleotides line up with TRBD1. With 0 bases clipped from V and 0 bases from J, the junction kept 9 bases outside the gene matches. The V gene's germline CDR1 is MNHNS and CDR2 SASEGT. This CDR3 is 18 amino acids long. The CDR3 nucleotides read TGTGCCAGCAGTGAAGCGCTTGACAGGGGCCTAACTAACTATGGCTACACCTTC. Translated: CASSEALDRGLTNYGYTF.

CDR3 DNA: TGCGCCAGCAGAACCGGGACAGGGAAAGACACTGAAGCTTTCTTT. It translates to CASRTGTGKDTEAFF. The chain carries TRBV5-1 and TRBJ1-1, with TRBD1 identical over 9 bases. CDR3 size: 15 residues. CDR1 and CDR2 (germline): SGHRS, YFSETQ. V dropped 5 bases and J dropped 3; count of bases not matched to a gene: 8. Filled out from reference TRBV5-1 and TRBJ1-1, the complete variable domain reads KAGVTQTPRYLIKTRGQQVTLSCSPISGHRSVSWYQQTPGQGLQFLFEYFSETQRNKGNFPGRFSGRQFSNSRSEMNVSTLELGDSALYLCASRTGTGKDTEAFFGQGTRLTVV.

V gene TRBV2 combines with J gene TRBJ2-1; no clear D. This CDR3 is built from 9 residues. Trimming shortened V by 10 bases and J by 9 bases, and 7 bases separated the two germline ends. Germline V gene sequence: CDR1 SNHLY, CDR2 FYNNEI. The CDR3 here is CATGFEQFF. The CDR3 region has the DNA TGTGCCACCGGCTTTGAGCAGTTCTTC.

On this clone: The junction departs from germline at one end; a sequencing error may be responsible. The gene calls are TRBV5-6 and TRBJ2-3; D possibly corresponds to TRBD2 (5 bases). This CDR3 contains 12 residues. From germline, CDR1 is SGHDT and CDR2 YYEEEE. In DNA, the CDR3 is TGTGCCAGCAGCTCTAGCACGGATACGCAGTATTTT. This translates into CASSSSTDTQYF.

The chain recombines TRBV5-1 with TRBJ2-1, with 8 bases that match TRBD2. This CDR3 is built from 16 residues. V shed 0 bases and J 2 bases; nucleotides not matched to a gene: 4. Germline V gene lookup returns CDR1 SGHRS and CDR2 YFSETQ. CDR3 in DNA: TGCGCCAGCAGCTTGGCCGGTAGCGGGGCCTACAATGAGCAGTTCTTC. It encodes CASSLAGSGAYNEQFF.

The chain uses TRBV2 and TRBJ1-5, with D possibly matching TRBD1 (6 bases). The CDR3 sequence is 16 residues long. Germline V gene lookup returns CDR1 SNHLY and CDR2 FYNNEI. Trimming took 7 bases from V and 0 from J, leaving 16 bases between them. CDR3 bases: TGTGCCAGCAATCGGGTAAGGACAGATAGCAATCAGCCCCAGCATTTT. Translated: CASNRVRTDSNQPQHF.

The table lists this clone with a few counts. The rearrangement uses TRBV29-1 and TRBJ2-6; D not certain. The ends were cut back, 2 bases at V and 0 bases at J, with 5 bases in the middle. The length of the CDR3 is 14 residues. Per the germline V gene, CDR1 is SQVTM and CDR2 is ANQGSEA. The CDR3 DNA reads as TGCAGCGTTGAAAGAGGCTCTGGGGCCAACGTCCTGACTTTC. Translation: CSVERGSGANVLTF.

The CDR3 DNA reads as TGTGCCAGCAGCTTGGCCCTACAGGGATGGAGGAACACTGAAGCTTTCTTT. Translated, it gives CASSLALQGWRNTEAFF. The V gene is TRBV5-5, the J gene TRBJ1-1, with D perhaps matching TRBD1 (6 bases). This CDR3 is built from 17 residues. Trimming took 0 bases from V and 1 from J, leaving 16 bases between them. Germline loops: CDR1 SGHKS, CDR2 YYEKEE (reference sequence).

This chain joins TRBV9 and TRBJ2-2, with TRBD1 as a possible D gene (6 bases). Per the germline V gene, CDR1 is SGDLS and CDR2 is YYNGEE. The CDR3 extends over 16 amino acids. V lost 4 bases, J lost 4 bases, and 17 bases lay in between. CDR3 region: CASSKKTGQTTGELFF. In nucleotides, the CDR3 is TGTGCCAGCAGCAAAAAGACTGGACAGACCACCGGGGAGCTGTTTTTT. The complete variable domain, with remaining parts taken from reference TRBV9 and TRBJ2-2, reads DSGVTQTPKHLITATGQRVTLRCSPRSGDLSVYWYQQSLDQGLQFLIQYYNGEERAKGNILERFSAQQFPDLHSELNLSSLELGDSALYFCASSKKTGQTTGELFFGEGSRLTVL.

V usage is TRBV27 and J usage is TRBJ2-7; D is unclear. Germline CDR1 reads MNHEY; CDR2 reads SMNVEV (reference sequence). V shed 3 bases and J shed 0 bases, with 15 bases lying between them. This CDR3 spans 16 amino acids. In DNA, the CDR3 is TGTGCCAGCAGTTTCGCGTCGGTTATGAGCTCCTACGAGCAGTACTTC. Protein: CASSFASVMSSYEQYF.

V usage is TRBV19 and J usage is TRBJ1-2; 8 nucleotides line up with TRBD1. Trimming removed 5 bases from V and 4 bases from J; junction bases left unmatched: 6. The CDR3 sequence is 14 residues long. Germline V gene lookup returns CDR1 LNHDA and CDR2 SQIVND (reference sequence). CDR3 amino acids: CASSPTGESYGYTF. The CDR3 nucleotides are TGTGCCAGTAGTCCGACAGGGGAGAGCTATGGCTACACCTTC.

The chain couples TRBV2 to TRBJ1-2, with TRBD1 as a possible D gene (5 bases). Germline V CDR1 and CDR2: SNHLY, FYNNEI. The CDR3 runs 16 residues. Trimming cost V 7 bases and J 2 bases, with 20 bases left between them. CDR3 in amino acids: CASTSLRAGHNYGYTF. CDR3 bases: TGTGCCAGCACCTCCCTGCGGGCAGGACACAACTATGGCTACACCTTC.

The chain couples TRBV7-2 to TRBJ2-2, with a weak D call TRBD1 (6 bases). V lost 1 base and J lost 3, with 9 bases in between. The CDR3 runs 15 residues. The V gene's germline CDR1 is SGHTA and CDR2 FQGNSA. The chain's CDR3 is CASSLGGLDTGELFF. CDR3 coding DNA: TGTGCCAGCAGCTTAGGGGGGCTCGACACCGGGGAGCTGTTTTTT.

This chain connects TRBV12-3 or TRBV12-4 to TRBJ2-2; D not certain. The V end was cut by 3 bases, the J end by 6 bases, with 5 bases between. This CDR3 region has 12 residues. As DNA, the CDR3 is TGTGCCAGCAGTTTCTTCCCCGGGGAGCTGTTTTTT. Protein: CASSFFPGELFF.

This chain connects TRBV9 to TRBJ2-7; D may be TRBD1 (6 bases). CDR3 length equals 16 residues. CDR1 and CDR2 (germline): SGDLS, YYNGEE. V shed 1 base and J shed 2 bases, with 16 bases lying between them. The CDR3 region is CASSVYPQGMPYEQYF. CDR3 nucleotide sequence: TGTGCCAGCAGCGTATATCCACAGGGAATGCCCTACGAGCAGTACTTC.

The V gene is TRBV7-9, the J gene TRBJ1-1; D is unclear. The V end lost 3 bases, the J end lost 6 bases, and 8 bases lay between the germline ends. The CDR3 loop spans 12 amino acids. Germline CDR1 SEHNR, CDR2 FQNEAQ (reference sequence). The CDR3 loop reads CASSFYGSEAFF. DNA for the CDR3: TGTGCCAGCAGCTTCTACGGGTCTGAAGCTTTCTTT.

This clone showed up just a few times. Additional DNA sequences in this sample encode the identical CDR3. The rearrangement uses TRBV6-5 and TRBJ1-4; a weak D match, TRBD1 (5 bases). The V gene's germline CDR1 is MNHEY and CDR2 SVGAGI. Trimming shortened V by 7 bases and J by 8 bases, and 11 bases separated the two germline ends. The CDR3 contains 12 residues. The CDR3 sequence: CASKRGGEKLFF. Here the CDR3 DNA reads TGTGCCAGCAAGCGGGGCGGCGAAAAACTGTTTTTT.